Sequencing of this TCR beta chain was carried out in a study of T-cell reconstitution after alpha-beta-depleted transplantation in children. Study-wide results and caveats: For some patients, TCRbeta diversity was high at day 60 because of recipient T cells and thymic progenitors that survived. By one year post-transplant, T-cell counts and diversity largely arose from T cells that were newly produced.

This clonotype was counted ten times or more. Its antigen is undetermined. A library of TCRbeta sequences, prepared with unique molecular identifiers, was generated. TCRdb itself ran the PCR reads through MiXCR, one entry per CDR3 protein. The data show almost 500,000 distinct CDR3 sequences, roughly 10% seen once. From germline, CDR1 is LNHDA and CDR2 SQIVND (reference sequence). The J segment lost 3 bases and the V segment lost 3 bases, leaving 11 bases of the junction unmatched. The CDR3 sequence is 17 residues long. Sequencing used PBMCs, obtained before TCRalphabeta/CD19-depleted stem cell transplant. The chain couples TRBV19 to TRBJ2-7, with TRBD1 matching over 10 bases. This receptor was identified in a child aged 2-9 years with inherited bone marrow failure, due to receive a stem cell transplant. In DNA form, the CDR3 reads TGTGCCAGTAGTATTAAGGCCGACAGGGGGCGCGACTACGAGCAGTACTTC. This translates into CASSIKADRGRDYEQYF.